Each of the 15 T cell receptor beta chains below was sequenced from the same sample in a study of identical twins. TCRdb recomputed calls from the 5' RACE reads with MiXCR, one row per CDR3 protein. The data contain around 340,000 distinct CDR3 sequences, roughly 9% of them seen just once; the ten biggest clones take up about 9.1%. The material sequenced was naive T cells sorted from blood. Receptors originate from a woman aged 45-60 years in good health.

This clonotype was recorded a few times. V gene TRBV27 combines with J gene TRBJ1-6; no reliable D call. Trimming left V 1 base short and J 7 bases short, with 5 bases between. The CDR3 is 13 amino acids. Germline loops: CDR1 MNHEY, CDR2 SMNVEV (reference sequence). CDR3 sequence reads: CASSLLGNSPLHF. The DNA for the CDR3 is TGTGCCAGCAGTTTATTAGGGAATTCACCCCTCCACTTT.

A few counts support this clonotype. The rearrangement links TRBV11-2 to TRBJ2-5; 8 bases are a match to TRBD2. CDR3 size: 14 residues. V lost 7 bases to trimming and J lost 2 bases; unmatched junction nucleotides: 6. The germline CDR1 and CDR2 sequences are SGHAT and FQNNGV. CDR3 region: CASTPLAAQETQYF. In DNA, the CDR3 is TGTGCCAGCACCCCACTAGCGGCACAAGAGACCCAGTACTTC.

This clonotype was seen a few times. J is TRBJ2-1 and V is TRBV7-9, with 15 bases matching TRBD2. V dropped 4 bases and J dropped 2; count of bases not matched to a gene: 6. The CDR3 is 18 residues long. CDR1 and CDR2 (germline): SEHNR, FQNEAQ (reference sequence). Here the CDR3 DNA reads TGTGCCAGCAGCTCGGGGGGACTAGCGGGAGGTCCCTACAATGAGCAGTTCTTC. Its translation: CASSSGGLAGGPYNEQFF.

In this sample, this clonotype turned up a few times. The chain carries TRBV9 and TRBJ2-1, with no clear D. This CDR3 spans 14 amino acids. Looked up from germline, CDR1 is SGDLS and CDR2 is YYNGEE. The V end lost 0 bases, the J end lost 8 bases, and 12 bases lay between the germline ends. CDR3 nucleotide sequence: TGTGCCAGCAGCGTAGATCAACCCAGCGATGAGCAGTTCTTC. This codes for CASSVDQPSDEQFF.

This clonotype was observed a handful of times. This chain joins TRBV6-2 or TRBV6-3 and TRBJ1-6; 8 positions match TRBD1. Germline V CDR1 and CDR2: MNHEY, SVGEGT. The CDR3 length is 13 residues. The trim removed 6 bases at V and 7 bases at J, leaving 2 bases unmatched. CDR3: CASSRTGNSPLHF. DNA for the CDR3: TGTGCCAGCAGCCGGACAGGGAATTCACCCCTCCACTTT.

This clonotype came up a few times. The chain is built from TRBV5-1 and TRBJ1-2; 8 nucleotides match TRBD1. With V trimmed by 4 bases and J by 3 bases, 2 bases remained unmatched. The CDR3 length is 13 residues. Germline CDR1 reads SGHRS; CDR2 reads YFSETQ. CDR3 DNA sequence: TGCGCCAGCAGCGGGGGACAGGACTATGGCTACACCTTC. This encodes CASSGGQDYGYTF.

This clonotype has ten or more counts. The V gene is TRBV7-9, the J gene TRBJ2-4; D not resolved. Germline V gives CDR1 SEHNR, CDR2 FQNEAQ (reference sequence). V was cut by 5 bases and J by 0 bases, with 2 bases left in between. The CDR3 is 12 amino acids. This chain's CDR3 is CASSRAKNIQYF. The DNA of the CDR3 is TGTGCCAGCAGCCGAGCCAAAAACATTCAGTACTTC.

This clonotype has ten or more counts. The chain employs TRBV9 and TRBJ2-7, with D hard to call. Germline CDR1 reads SGDLS; CDR2 reads YYNGEE. The length of the CDR3 is 13 residues. The V end lost 0 bases, the J end lost 0 bases, and 4 bases lay between the germline ends. DNA for the CDR3: TGTGCCAGCAGCGTAGCGGACTCCTACGAGCAGTACTTC. Protein: CASSVADSYEQYF.

This chain uses TRBV12-3 or TRBV12-4 with TRBJ2-1; 13 bases map to TRBD2. With 7 bases clipped from V and 7 bases from J, the junction kept 19 bases outside the gene matches. The CDR3 spans 19 residues. CDR3 loop: CASTRGLGLAGSGGNEQFF. CDR3 DNA: TGTGCCAGCACCCGAGGTTTGGGACTAGCGGGAAGTGGGGGGAATGAGCAGTTCTTC.

This clonotype was observed at least ten times. This chain joins TRBV2 and TRBJ2-1; no firm D call. The CDR3 runs to 11 residues. Trimming shortened V by 1 base and J by 12 bases, and 7 bases separated the two germline ends. Germline V gene lookup returns CDR1 SNHLY and CDR2 FYNNEI. The CDR3, as DNA: TGTGCCAGCAGTGAAGGTTTTACGCAGTTCTTC. Translated, it gives CASSEGFTQFF.

This clonotype was seen a handful of times. The rearrangement joins TRBV6-1 to TRBJ2-7, with D perhaps being TRBD1 or TRBD2 (5 bases each). Looked up from germline, CDR1 is MNHNS and CDR2 is SASEGT. CDR3 length: 14 residues. The V gene lost 3 bases and the J gene lost 2 bases, with 11 bases spanning the gap. CDR3 DNA: TGTGCCAGCAGTGAGAGGGGCCCAACCTACGAGCAGTACGTC. Translation: CASSERGPTYEQYV.

V usage is TRBV7-9 and J usage is TRBJ2-1; D possibly uses TRBD1 or TRBD2 (5 bases each). Germline-derived CDR1 and CDR2 are SEHNR and FQNEAQ (reference sequence). V gave up 2 bases and J gave up 3 bases, with 26 bases separating them. The CDR3 spans 20 residues. This CDR3 reads CASSLSTFSGTHLNYNEQFF. CDR3 coding DNA: TGTGCCAGCAGCTTATCCACATTCTCCGGGACCCACCTCAACTACAATGAGCAGTTCTTC.

This clonotype has just a few counts. V is TRBV3-1 and J is TRBJ2-1; unclear D gene. The CDR3 totals 13 residues. Germline CDR1 LGHDT, CDR2 YNNKEL (reference sequence). Trimming took 0 bases from V and 12 from J, leaving 12 bases between them. The CDR3 loop reads CASSQDPTPRQFF. The CDR3 coding sequence is TGTGCCAGCAGCCAAGATCCGACCCCCAGGCAGTTCTTC.

This clonotype was seen ten or more times. The chain recombines TRBV20-1 with TRBJ1-1; possibly TRBD1 for D (6 bases). The germline V and J ends were trimmed by 3 bases and 5 bases, with 19 bases remaining between them. Germline values: CDR1 DFQATT, CDR2 SNEGSKA (reference sequence). This CDR3 contains 15 residues. The DNA for the CDR3 is TGCAGTGCTAGGTCCGGTGGGGGGGCGCGAACTGAAGCTTTCTTT. It codes for CSARSGGGARTEAFF.

The V call is TRBV5-1, the J call TRBJ2-3; 9 positions match TRBD2. Losses at the gene ends were 0 bases for V and 2 bases for J; bases not matched to a gene: 4. The CDR3 has 16 amino acids. Germline V gives CDR1 SGHRS, CDR2 YFSETQ. The CDR3 DNA reads as TGCGCCAGCAGCTTGGGGTCTAGCGGGGACACAGATACGCAGTATTTT. It yields the protein CASSLGSSGDTDTQYF.